This T cell receptor beta chain was sequenced during a study of vaccination effects on CD4 cells after COVID-19. General observations from the study: Clones that were induced by infection or by vaccine showed marked contraction late after vaccination.

Repertoires were generated with immunoSEQ multiplex PCR, while TCRdb's copy carries only in-frame clones and drops some. The sample includes tens of thousands of clones, roughly two thirds of them seen just once. This clone was observed a single time. The antigen remains unidentified. In the ViraFEST assay, antigen-specific CD4+ clonotypes were identified by expansion after peptide-pool stimulation. Culture proceeded for approximately 9 days, and CD4+ T cells were then isolated. It was two doses of either the BNT162b2 or mRNA-1273 vaccine that participants received. Cultures had half their medium replaced with IL-2 medium on days 3 and 7. Germline assignment: CDR1 GTSNPN and CDR2 SVGIG (reference sequence). V lost 0 bases and J lost 3, with 13 bases in between. There are 15 residues in the CDR3.

The sequencing used CD4+ T cells from PBMCs cultured with HCoV-229E spike peptides, collected after COVID-19 vaccination. The chain links TRBV30 to TRBJ2-3; D is ambiguous. The sequence was collected from a human donor who received a COVID-19 vaccine. Here the CDR3 reads CAWSVPLGSTDTQYF. CDR3 in DNA: TGTGCCTGGAGTGTACCATTGGGCAGTACAGATACGCAGTATTTT.